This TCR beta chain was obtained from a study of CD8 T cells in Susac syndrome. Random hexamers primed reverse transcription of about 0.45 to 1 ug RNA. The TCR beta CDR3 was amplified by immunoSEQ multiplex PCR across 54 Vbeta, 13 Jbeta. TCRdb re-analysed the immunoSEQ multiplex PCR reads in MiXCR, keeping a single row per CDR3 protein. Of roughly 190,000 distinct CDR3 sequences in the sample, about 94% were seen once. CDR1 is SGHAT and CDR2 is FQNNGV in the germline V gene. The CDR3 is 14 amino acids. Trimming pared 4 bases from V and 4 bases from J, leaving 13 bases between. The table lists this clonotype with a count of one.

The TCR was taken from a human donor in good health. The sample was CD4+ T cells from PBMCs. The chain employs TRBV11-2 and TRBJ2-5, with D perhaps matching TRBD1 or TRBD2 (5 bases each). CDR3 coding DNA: TGTGCCAGCAGCTGGGACCGCGGAACAGAGACCCAGTACTTC. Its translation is CASSWDRGTETQYF.